The TCR beta chain under discussion was sequenced for a study of blood T cells in healthy people across ages. A second 7 to 11 cycle PCR used barcoded and J-beta primers. Each CDR3 protein gets one entry after TCRdb re-called the 5' RACE reads with MiXCR. The table has some 1,800,000 distinct CDR3 sequences, roughly two fifths seen once. The CDR3 extends over 17 amino acids. Between the trimmed V and J ends, which lost 6 bases and 5 bases, there was a span of 25 bases. Germline CDR1 and CDR2: MNHEY and SMNVEV (reference sequence). The sequencing input was blood. The chain recombines TRBV27 with TRBJ1-1, with D maybe TRBD1 (6 bases). The clonotype originates from a human donor in good health. CDR3 region: CASRRVGTGTLSTEAFF. For the CDR3, the DNA is TGTGCCAGCAGGAGAGTAGGGACCGGGACACTTTCGACTGAAGCTTTCTTT.